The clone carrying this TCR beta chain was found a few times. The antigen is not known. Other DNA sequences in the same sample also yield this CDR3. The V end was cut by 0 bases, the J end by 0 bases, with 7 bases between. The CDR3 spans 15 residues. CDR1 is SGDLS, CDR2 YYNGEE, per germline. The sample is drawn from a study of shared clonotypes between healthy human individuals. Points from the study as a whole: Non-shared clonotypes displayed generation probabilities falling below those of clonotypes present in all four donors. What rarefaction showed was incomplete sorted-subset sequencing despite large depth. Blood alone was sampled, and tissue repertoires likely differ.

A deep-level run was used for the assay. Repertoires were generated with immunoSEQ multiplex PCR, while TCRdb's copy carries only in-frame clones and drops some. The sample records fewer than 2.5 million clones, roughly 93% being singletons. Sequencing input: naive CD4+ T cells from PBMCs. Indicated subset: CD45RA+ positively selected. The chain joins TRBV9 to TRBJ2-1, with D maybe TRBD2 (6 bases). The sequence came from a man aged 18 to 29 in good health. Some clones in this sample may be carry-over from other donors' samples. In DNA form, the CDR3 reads TGTGCCAGCAGCGTAGTCGGGAGCTCCTACAATGAGCAGTTCTTC. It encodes CASSVVGSSYNEQFF.